The entry below describes one T cell receptor (beta chain). This clonotype was picked up a small number of times. The antigen it recognizes is unknown. Base qualities are not recorded, but no much larger clone differs from it by a single base. The data stem from a study of CD8 T cells in ankylosing spondylitis (dated by TCRdb to 2016 to 2017). General notes on the study: T cell receptor beta repertoires were profiled in healthy donors and ankylosing spondylitis patients so that disease-linked TCR variants could be found. The full study cohort was made up of roughly 25 ankylosing spondylitis patients and 108 healthy donors. Peripheral blood was sampled, and synovial fluid was additionally collected from ankylosing spondylitis patients.

Beyond this particular receptor, the publication reports: In peripheral blood, the disease-linked clones were found at relatively low frequencies and had a CD8+ phenotype. Blood from ankylosing spondylitis patients appeared to be characterized by a TCR beta motif composed of roughly 8 highly homologous amino acid variants. The disease-linked clones were reported to be significantly enriched in matched synovial fluid samples from ankylosing spondylitis patients. Some motif variants were previously reported in synovial fluid and blood of reactive arthritis patients, suggesting common disease-initiation mechanisms.

V gives up 1 base and J gives up 5 bases, and the segment between their germline ends measures 11 bases. Per the germline V gene, MDHEN is the CDR1 and SYDVKM is the CDR2. The CDR3 starts with the cysteine, ends with the phenylalanine, and has 14 residues. Only CDR3 DNA is held: 42 bases, read in frame from base 1. The listed sequencing device is Illumina MiSeq. TCR beta libraries were prepared by quantitative 5'-RACE with molecular barcodes. As for how the authors treated the data: A new computational method, built on a probabilistic model of VDJ rearrangement, was used to identify disease-linked TCR variants. TCRdb ran its own pipeline on the public reads, namely fastp trimming at Q25 and MiXCR clone calling, and kept in-frame beta chains. Every distinct CDR3 protein forms one entry, paired with its most common genes and DNA. The V and J calls and clone size are TCRdb's, not the authors'. The sample includes roughly 35,000 distinct CDR3 sequences, with more than 15% observed a single time. The top ten constitute 35% to 50% of the sample.

The sequenced sample consisted of blood. The chain was built from TRBV28 and TRBJ2-5; the D gene assignment is ambiguous. The sequence came from a male donor with ankylosing spondylitis or in good health (not recorded which). The DNA sequence is TGTGCCAGCAGTTTATTAGACGGAAAGGAGACCCAGTACTTC. This gives the protein CASSLLDGKETQYF.